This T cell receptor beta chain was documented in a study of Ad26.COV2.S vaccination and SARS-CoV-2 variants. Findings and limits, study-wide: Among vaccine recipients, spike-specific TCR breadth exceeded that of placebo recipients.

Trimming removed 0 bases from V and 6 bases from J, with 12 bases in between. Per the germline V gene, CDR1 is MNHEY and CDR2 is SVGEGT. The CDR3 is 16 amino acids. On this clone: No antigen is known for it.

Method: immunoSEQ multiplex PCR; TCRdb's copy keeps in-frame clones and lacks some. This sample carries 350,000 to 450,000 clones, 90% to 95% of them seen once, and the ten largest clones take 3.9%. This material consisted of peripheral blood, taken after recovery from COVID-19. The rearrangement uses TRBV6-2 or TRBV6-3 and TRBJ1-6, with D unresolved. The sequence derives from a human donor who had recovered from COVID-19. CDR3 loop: CASSYSIDGINSPLHF. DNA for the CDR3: TGTGCCAGCAGTTACTCGATTGACGGAATTAATTCACCCCTCCACTTT.